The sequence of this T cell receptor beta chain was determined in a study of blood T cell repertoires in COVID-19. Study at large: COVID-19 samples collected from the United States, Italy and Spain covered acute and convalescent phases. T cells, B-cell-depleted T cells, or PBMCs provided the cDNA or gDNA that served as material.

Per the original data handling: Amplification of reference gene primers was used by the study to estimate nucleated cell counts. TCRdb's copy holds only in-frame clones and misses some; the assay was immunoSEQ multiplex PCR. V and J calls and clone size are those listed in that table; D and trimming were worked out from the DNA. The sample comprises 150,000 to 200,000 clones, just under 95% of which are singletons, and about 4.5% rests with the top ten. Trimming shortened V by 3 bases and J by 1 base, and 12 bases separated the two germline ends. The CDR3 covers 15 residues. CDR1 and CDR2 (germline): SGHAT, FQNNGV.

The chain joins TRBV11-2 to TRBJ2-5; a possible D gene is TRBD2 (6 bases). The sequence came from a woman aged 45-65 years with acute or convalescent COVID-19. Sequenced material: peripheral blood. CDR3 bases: TGTGCCAGCAGCTTGGGGGGAGTGGTCCAAGAGACCCAGTACTTC. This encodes CASSLGGVVQETQYF.